This T cell receptor beta chain derives from a study of shared clonotypes between healthy human individuals. This CDR3 region has 18 residues. CDR1 and CDR2 from the germline V gene are MNHNS and SASEGT. Trimming took off 0 bases at V and 0 bases at J, with 15 bases between the two ends. The protocol was immunoSEQ multiplex PCR, while the TCRdb copy is restricted to in-frame clones and leaves out a portion. The sample has 2 million to 2.5 million clones, roughly 90% seen once; the top ten hold more than 0.35%. The V and J genes are TRBV6-1 and TRBJ2-1; D gene ambiguous. The sequenced sample was naive CD4+ T cells from PBMCs. Subset indicated: CD45RA+ positively selected. This clonotype was obtained from a young man in good health. Some clones in this sample may be carry-over from other donors' samples. The CDR3 DNA follows: TGTGCCAGCAGTGAAGCGAAGGGTGGACCGAGCTCCTACAATGAGCAGTTCTTC. Translation: CASSEAKGGPSSYNEQFF.